The next 18 T cell receptor beta chains were all read from a single sample in a study of control samples from healthy donors and cancer patients. Assay: immunoSEQ multiplex PCR; the TCRdb copy retains only in-frame clones and omits some. The sample lists roughly 120,000 clones; roughly nine tenths were seen once. Sequencing used blood. The source is a young woman in good health.

The chain's CDR3 is CASSQESKAGGPNIQYF. In DNA form, the CDR3 reads TGTGCCAGCAGCCAAGAATCCAAAGCGGGAGGGCCGAACATTCAGTACTTC. This chain joins TRBV4-2 and TRBJ2-4; 10 bases are a match to TRBD2. V gave up 0 bases and J gave up 7 bases; unmatched junction bases: 9. The CDR3 length is 17 residues. Per germline, CDR1 LGHNA and CDR2 YNFKEQ.

The J gene is TRBJ2-2, the V gene TRBV9; 7 nucleotides agree with TRBD2. V was pared by 2 bases and J by 0 bases, with 4 bases of the junction left unmatched. The CDR3 consists of 16 residues. Per germline, CDR1 SGDLS and CDR2 YYNGEE. The CDR3 DNA reads as TGTGCCAGCAGCGTTAAGGGACTACCGAACACCGGGGAGCTGTTTTTT. The encoded protein is CASSVKGLPNTGELFF.

Here the CDR3 reads CASSLSVWDSYNSPLHF. The DNA for the CDR3 is TGTGCCAGCAGTTTATCAGTCTGGGATTCCTATAATTCACCCCTCCACTTT. The gene calls are TRBV27 and TRBJ1-6; D gene unclear. The CDR3 loop spans 17 amino acids. The ends were cut back, 0 bases at V and 1 base at J, with 10 bases in the middle. Germline-derived CDR1 and CDR2 are MNHEY and SMNVEV (reference sequence).

The chain is built from TRBV19 and TRBJ2-5, with a weak D call TRBD1 (5 bases). Germline CDR1 reads LNHDA; CDR2 reads SQIVND (reference sequence). V lost 1 base, J lost 2 bases, and 20 bases lay in between. The CDR3 is 18 residues long. The CDR3 region is CASSIVSRARTGQETQYF. The CDR3 DNA follows: TGTGCCAGTAGTATAGTTTCCAGGGCCCGAACCGGACAAGAGACCCAGTACTTC.

This clone was detected only a few times. CDR3 sequence (DNA): TGCGCCAGCAGCCTGGACTCTGGGGCCAACGTCCTGACTTTC. It is translated as CASSLDSGANVLTF. The rearrangement links TRBV5-1 to TRBJ2-6; D gene ambiguous. Trimming took off 4 bases at V and 0 bases at J, with 5 bases between the two ends. Germline V gene lookup returns CDR1 SGHRS and CDR2 YFSETQ. The CDR3 is 14 residues long.

V is TRBV28 and J is TRBJ1-5; a weak D match, TRBD1 (5 bases). CDR1 and CDR2 from the germline V gene are MDHEN and SYDVKM. The CDR3 is 14 amino acids. With 6 bases removed from V and 0 bases from J, the gap between germline ends came to 9 bases. CDR3: CASSRRVSNQPQHF. The CDR3 nucleotides are TGTGCCAGCAGCCGCAGGGTTAGCAATCAGCCCCAGCATTTT. Together with reference TRBV28 and TRBJ1-5, the CDR3 gives the full variable domain: DVKVTQSSRYLVKRTGEKVFLECVQDMDHENMFWYRQDPGLGLRLIYFSYDVKMKEKGDIPEGYSVSREKKERFSLILESASTNQTSMYLCASSRRVSNQPQHFGDGTRLSIL.

The rearrangement uses TRBV4-2 and TRBJ1-1; D uncertain. V was clipped by 1 base and J by 1 base, with 10 bases between them. The CDR3 totals 15 residues. Germline assignment: CDR1 LGHNA and CDR2 YNFKEQ. CDR3 in DNA: TGTGCCAGCAGCCAAGTGGGGTACGGGAACACTGAAGCTTTCTTT. Protein product: CASSQVGYGNTEAFF.

CDR3 sequence (DNA): TGTGCCACCAGTGATGTGGGGCAGGGTGGCACAGATACGCAGTATTTT. Its translation: CATSDVGQGGTDTQYF. The rearrangement joins TRBV24-1 to TRBJ2-3, with a tentative D call TRBD1 (5 bases). V was shortened by 3 bases and J by 1 base, with 13 bases between the two germline ends. Germline lookup yields CDR1 KGHDR and CDR2 SFDVKD. The CDR3 totals 16 residues.

The V and J genes are TRBV9 and TRBJ2-5, with D perhaps assigned TRBD1 or TRBD2 (5 bases each). The germline CDR1 and CDR2 sequences are SGDLS and YYNGEE. CDR3 length: 14 residues. V was pared by 2 bases and J by 5 bases, with 13 bases between. The CDR3 DNA follows: TGTGCCAGCAGCGTTATGGGGACGGGGGAGACCCAGTACTTC. It yields the protein CASSVMGTGETQYF.

The V call is TRBV28, the J call TRBJ2-7, with a tentative D call TRBD2 (6 bases). CDR1 and CDR2 from the germline V gene are MDHEN and SYDVKM. Trimming left V 6 bases short and J 2 bases short, with 20 bases between. The CDR3 is 16 residues long. The chain's CDR3 is CASSHVVLAPTYEQYF. The CDR3 region has the DNA TGTGCCAGCAGCCACGTCGTGCTAGCGCCAACCTACGAGCAGTACTTC.

Only a few counts were recorded for this clone. The J gene is TRBJ1-1, the V gene TRBV7-2; TRBD1 matches 9 bases. Trimming at V came to 1 base and at J to 4 bases, leaving 4 bases not matched to a gene. This CDR3 has 15 residues. From germline, CDR1 is SGHTA and CDR2 FQGNSA. Here the CDR3 DNA reads TGTGCCAGCAGCTTAGACGGGACAGGGATCACTGAAGCTTTCTTT. Amino acid sequence: CASSLDGTGITEAFF.

The CDR3 sequence: CASSDRGGKDTQYF. The CDR3 region has the DNA TGTGCCAGCAGTGACCGGGGAGGAAAAGATACGCAGTATTTT. The chain links TRBV6-4 to TRBJ2-3, with D possibly matching TRBD2 (6 bases). Germline V gives CDR1 MRHNA, CDR2 SNTAGT. V was cut by 2 bases and J by 5 bases, with 11 bases left in between. The CDR3 is 14 residues long.

This clone was picked up a small number of times. The chain employs TRBV2 and TRBJ2-7; the match to TRBD1 covers 8 bases. Germline V gene data show CDR1 as SNHLY and CDR2 as FYNNEI. With 8 bases clipped from V and 7 bases from J, the junction kept 10 bases outside the gene matches. CDR3 size: 13 residues. CDR3 in amino acids: CASGTGGPGEQYF. Here the CDR3 DNA reads TGTGCCAGCGGCACAGGGGGGCCTGGGGAGCAGTACTTC.

The chain joins TRBV27 to TRBJ2-1; 7 bases agree with TRBD1. This CDR3 spans 15 amino acids. Trimming cost V 5 bases and J 3 bases; bases outside gene matches: 7. CDR1 is MNHEY and CDR2 is SMNVEV in the germline V gene (reference sequence). This CDR3 reads CASSVAGGNYNEQFF. DNA of the CDR3: TGTGCCAGCAGTGTCGCAGGGGGTAACTACAATGAGCAGTTCTTC.

V and J are TRBV2 and TRBJ2-2; 9 bases align to TRBD2. The CDR3 runs 16 residues. The germline gives CDR1 SNHLY, CDR2 FYNNEI. The junction had 6 bases not matched to a gene; V was cut back by 0 bases and J by 7 bases. As DNA, the CDR3 is TGTGCCAGCAGTGAAGCCAGAAGGACTAGCGACGGGGAGCTGTTTTTT. Encoded protein: CASSEARRTSDGELFF.

V usage is TRBV3-1 (or the pseudogene TRBV3-2) and J usage is TRBJ2-6; D not certain. The V end lost 3 bases, the J end lost 0 bases, and 27 bases lay between the germline ends. This CDR3 is built from 22 residues. The germline V gene encodes CDR1 LGHDT and CDR2 YNNKEL (reference sequence). The chain's CDR3 is CASSHLPPGQPYIGSGANVLTF. CDR3 DNA sequence: TGTGCCAGCAGCCATTTACCACCTGGTCAGCCGTACATCGGCTCTGGGGCCAACGTCCTGACTTTC.

The chain is built from TRBV4-3 and TRBJ1-4, with unresolved D. Germline V gene lookup returns CDR1 LGHNA and CDR2 YSLEER. This CDR3 is 16 amino acids long. V lost 0 bases to trimming and J lost 0 bases, with 8 bases between them. The CDR3 here is CASSQDWRATNEKLFF. The CDR3 bases are TGCGCCAGCAGCCAAGATTGGAGGGCAACTAATGAAAAACTGTTTTTT.

The rearrangement links TRBV7-9 to TRBJ2-7, with TRBD2 matching 9 bases. Trimming at V came to 8 bases and at J to 0 bases, leaving 8 bases not matched to a gene. CDR1 and CDR2 from the germline V gene are SEHNR and FQNEAQ (reference sequence). This CDR3 contains 15 residues. The CDR3 bases are TGTGCCAGCGGCGGGAGGGCCCACAACTCCTACGAGCAGTACTTC. It specifies CASGGRAHNSYEQYF.